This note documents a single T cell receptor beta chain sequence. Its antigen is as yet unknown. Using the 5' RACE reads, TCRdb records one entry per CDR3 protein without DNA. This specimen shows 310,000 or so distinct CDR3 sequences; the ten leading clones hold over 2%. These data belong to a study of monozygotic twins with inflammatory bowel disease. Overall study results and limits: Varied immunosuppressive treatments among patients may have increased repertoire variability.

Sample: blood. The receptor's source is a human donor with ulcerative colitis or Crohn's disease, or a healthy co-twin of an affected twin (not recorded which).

The CDR3 sequence is CASSYSGGFSSYEQYF. The chain couples TRBV6-5 to TRBJ2-7. The CDR3 totals 16 residues. Germline CDR1 and CDR2: MNHEY and SVGAGI.